This T cell receptor beta chain was recovered during a study of blood T cell repertoires in COVID-19. The wider study: Acute and convalescent COVID-19 samples came from the United States, Italy and Spain. In each case, the material was cDNA or gDNA derived from T cells, B-cell-depleted T cells, or PBMCs.

As processed by the authors: Amplification from reference gene primers served as the basis for estimated nucleated cell counts. Using immunoSEQ multiplex PCR, the repertoire was profiled, and TCRdb retains in-frame clones only, with some absent. V, J and clone size derive from that table, while D and trimming were established from the DNA sequence. The table includes some 160,000 clones, roughly 75% detected once. Germline loops: CDR1 KGHSH, CDR2 LQKENI. Between the trimmed V and J ends, which lost 3 bases and 1 base, there was a span of 6 bases. The CDR3 extends over 13 amino acids. The sample was peripheral blood. This sequence originates from a man between 70 and 80 years old with active or convalescent COVID-19. The gene calls are TRBV18 and TRBJ1-1; the D gene is possibly TRBD1 (5 bases). DNA for the CDR3: TGTGCCAGCTCACCGACAGAGAACACTGAAGCTTTCTTT. The encoded protein is CASSPTENTEAFF.